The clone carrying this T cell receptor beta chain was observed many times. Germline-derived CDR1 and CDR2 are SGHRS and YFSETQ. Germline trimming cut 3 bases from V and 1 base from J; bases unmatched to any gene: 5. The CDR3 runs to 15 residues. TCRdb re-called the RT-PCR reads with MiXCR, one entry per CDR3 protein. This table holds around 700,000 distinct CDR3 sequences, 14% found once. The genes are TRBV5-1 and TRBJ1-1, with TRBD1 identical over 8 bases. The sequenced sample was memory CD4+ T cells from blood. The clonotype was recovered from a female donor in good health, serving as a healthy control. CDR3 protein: CASSSRQGRNTEAFF. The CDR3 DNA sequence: TGCGCCAGCAGCTCTAGACAGGGGCGGAACACTGAAGCTTTCTTT.